This TCR beta chain was documented in a study of blood T cell repertoires in COVID-19. As for the study in general: COVID-19 samples collected from the United States, Italy and Spain covered acute and convalescent phases. In each case, the material was cDNA or gDNA derived from T cells, B-cell-depleted T cells, or PBMCs.

Original methodology: Reference gene primer amplification gave nucleated cell count estimates. Some clones are missing from TCRdb's copy, which holds only in-frame ones; the method was immunoSEQ multiplex PCR. V and J calls and clone size follow that table, whereas D and trimming were derived from the DNA. The repertoire holds approximately 260,000 clones, with about nine tenths as singletons. This clone was seen a handful of times. The clonotype comes from a man aged 50 to 59 with acute or convalescent COVID-19. The sequenced sample was peripheral blood.

The CDR3 sequence is CASSRRRDSAGANVLTF. Written as DNA, the CDR3 is TGTGCCAGCAGTAGACGCCGGGACAGTGCCGGGGCCAACGTCCTGACTTTC. V is TRBV27 and J is TRBJ2-6, with TRBD1 matching 7 bases. The CDR3 has 17 amino acids. The V gene end was trimmed by 5 bases and the J gene end by 4 bases; junction bases not matched to a gene: 11. Germline V gene lookup returns CDR1 MNHEY and CDR2 SMNVEV (reference sequence).